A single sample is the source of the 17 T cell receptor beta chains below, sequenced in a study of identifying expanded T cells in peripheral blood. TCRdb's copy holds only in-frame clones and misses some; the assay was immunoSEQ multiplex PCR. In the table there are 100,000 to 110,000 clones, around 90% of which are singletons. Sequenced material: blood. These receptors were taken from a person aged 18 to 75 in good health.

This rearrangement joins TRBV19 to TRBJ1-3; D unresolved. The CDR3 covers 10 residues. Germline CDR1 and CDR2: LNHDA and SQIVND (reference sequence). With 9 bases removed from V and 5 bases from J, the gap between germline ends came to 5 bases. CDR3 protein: CARCRNTIYF. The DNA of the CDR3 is TGTGCCAGGTGCAGAAACACCATATATTTT. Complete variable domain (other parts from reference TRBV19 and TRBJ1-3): DGGITQSPKYLFRKEGQNVTLSCEQNLNHDAMYWYRQDPGQGLRLIYYSQIVNDFQKGDIAEGYSVSREKKESFPLTVTSAQKNPTAFYLCARCRNTIYFGEGSWLTVV.

This CDR3 reads CSAVEGRDTEAFF. The CDR3 bases are TGCAGCGCGGTGGAGGGTAGGGACACTGAAGCTTTCTTT. This chain uses TRBV29-1 with TRBJ1-1; the D is unclear. CDR1 is SQVTM, CDR2 ANQGSEA, per germline. Trimming pared 7 bases from V and 3 bases from J, leaving 15 bases between. The CDR3 totals 13 residues.

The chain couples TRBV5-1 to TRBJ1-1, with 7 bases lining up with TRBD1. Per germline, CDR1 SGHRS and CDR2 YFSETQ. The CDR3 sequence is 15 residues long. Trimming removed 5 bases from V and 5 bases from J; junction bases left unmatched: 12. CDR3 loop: CASRFLQGPATEAFF. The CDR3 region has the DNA TGCGCCAGCAGGTTCTTACAGGGGCCCGCGACTGAAGCTTTCTTT.

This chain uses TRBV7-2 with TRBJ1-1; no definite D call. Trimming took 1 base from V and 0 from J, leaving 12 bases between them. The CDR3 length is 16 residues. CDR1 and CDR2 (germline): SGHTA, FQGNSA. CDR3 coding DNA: TGTGCCAGCAGCTTAGAACAGCTAGACTTGAACACTGAAGCTTTCTTT. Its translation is CASSLEQLDLNTEAFF.

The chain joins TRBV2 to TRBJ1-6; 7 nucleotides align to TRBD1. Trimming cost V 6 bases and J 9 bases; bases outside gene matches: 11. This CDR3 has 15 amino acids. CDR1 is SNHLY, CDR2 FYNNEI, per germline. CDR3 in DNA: TGTGCCAGCAGGGGCCAGGGGGGATTGGGTTCACCCCTCCACTTT. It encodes CASRGQGGLGSPLHF. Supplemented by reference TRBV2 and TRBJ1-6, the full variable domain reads EPEVTQTPSHQVTQMGQEVILRCVPISNHLYFYWYRQILGQKVEFLVSFYNNEISEKSEIFDDQFSVERPDGSNFTLKIRSTKLEDSAMYFCASRGQGGLGSPLHFGNGTRLTVT.

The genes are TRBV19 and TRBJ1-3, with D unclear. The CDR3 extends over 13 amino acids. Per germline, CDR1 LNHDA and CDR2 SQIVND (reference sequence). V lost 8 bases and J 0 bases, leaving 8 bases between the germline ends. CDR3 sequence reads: CASQHYSGNTIYF. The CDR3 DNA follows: TGTGCCAGTCAACACTACTCTGGAAACACCATATATTTT.

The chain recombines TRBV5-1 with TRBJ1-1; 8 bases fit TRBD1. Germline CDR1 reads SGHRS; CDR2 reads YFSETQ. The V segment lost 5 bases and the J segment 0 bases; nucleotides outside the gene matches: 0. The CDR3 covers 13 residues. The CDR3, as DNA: TGCGCCAGCAGGGACAGGGTGAACACTGAAGCTTTCTTT. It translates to CASRDRVNTEAFF.

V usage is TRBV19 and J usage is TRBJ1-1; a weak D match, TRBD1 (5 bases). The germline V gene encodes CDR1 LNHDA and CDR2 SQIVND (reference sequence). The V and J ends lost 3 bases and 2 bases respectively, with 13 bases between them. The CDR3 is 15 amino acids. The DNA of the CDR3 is TGTGCCAGTAGTATGAGGGGTTCGGCTAACACTGAAGCTTTCTTT. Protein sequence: CASSMRGSANTEAFF.

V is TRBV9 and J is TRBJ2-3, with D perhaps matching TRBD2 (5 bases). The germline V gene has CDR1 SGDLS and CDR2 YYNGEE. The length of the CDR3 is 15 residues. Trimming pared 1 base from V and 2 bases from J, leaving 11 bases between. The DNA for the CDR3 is TGTGCCAGCAGCGTAATTGGAGCGGACACAGATACGCAGTATTTT. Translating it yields CASSVIGADTDTQYF.

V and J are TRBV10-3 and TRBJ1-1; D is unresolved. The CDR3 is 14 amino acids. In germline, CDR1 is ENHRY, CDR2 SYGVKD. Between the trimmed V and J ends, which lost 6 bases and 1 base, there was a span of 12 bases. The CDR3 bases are TGTGCCATCAGGGCTCCCCGGCCGAACACTGAAGCTTTCTTT. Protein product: CAIRAPRPNTEAFF.

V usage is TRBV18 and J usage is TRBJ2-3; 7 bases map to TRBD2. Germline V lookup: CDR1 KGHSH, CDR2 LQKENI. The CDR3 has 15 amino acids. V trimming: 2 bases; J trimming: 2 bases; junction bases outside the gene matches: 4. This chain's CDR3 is CASSPSRGVTDTQYF. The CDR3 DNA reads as TGTGCCAGCTCACCATCCCGGGGGGTCACAGATACGCAGTATTTT.

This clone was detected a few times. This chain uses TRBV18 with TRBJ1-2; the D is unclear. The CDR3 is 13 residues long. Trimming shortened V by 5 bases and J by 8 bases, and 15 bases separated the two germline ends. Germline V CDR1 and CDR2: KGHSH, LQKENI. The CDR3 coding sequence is TGTGCCAGCTCAAGAGTCCCCAATTACGGCTACACCTTC. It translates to CASSRVPNYGYTF. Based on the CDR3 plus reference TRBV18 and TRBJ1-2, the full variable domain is NAGVMQNPRHLVRRRGQEARLRCSPMKGHSHVYWYRQLPEEGLKFMVYLQKENIIDESGMPKERFSAEFPKEGPSILRIQQVVRGDSAAYFCASSRVPNYGYTFGSGTRLTVV.

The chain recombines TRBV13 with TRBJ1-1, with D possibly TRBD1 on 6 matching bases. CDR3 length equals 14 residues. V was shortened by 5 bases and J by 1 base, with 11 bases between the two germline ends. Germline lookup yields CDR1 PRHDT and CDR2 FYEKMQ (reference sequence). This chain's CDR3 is CASSRDTANTEAFF. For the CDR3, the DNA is TGTGCCAGCAGCAGGGACACGGCGAACACTGAAGCTTTCTTT.

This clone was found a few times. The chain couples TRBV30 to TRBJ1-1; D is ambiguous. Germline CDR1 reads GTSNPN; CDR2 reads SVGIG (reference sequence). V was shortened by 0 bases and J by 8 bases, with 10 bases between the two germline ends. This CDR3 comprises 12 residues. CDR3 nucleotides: TGTGCCTGGAGTGTACTCCGAAGCGAAGCTTTCTTT. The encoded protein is CAWSVLRSEAFF. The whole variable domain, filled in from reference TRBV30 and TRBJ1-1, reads SQTIHQWPATLVQPVGSPLSLECTVEGTSNPNLYWYRQAAGRGLQLLFYSVGIGQISSEVPQNLSASRPQDRQFILSSKKLLLSDSGFYLCAWSVLRSEAFFGQGTRLTVV.

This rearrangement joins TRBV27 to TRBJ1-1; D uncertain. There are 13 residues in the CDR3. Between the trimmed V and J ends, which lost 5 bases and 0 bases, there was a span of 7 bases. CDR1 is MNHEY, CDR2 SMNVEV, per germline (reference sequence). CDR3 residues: CASSRKLNTEAFF. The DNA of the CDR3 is TGTGCCAGCAGTAGGAAGCTGAACACTGAAGCTTTCTTT.

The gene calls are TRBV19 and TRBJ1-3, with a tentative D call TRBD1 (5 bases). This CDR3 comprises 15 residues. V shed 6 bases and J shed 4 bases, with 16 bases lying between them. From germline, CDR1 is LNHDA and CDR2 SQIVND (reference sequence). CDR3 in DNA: TGTGCCAGTAGATCCGGCGGGGGTCGGGGAAACACCATATATTTT. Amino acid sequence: CASRSGGGRGNTIYF. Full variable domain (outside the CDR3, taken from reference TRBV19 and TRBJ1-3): DGGITQSPKYLFRKEGQNVTLSCEQNLNHDAMYWYRQDPGQGLRLIYYSQIVNDFQKGDIAEGYSVSREKKESFPLTVTSAQKNPTAFYLCASRSGGGRGNTIYFGEGSWLTVV.

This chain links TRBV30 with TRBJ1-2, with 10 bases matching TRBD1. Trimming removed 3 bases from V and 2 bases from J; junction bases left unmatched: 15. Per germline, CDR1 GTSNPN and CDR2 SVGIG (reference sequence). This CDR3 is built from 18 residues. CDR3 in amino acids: CAWSPDLTGGRTNYGYTF. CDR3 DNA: TGTGCCTGGAGCCCCGATCTGACAGGGGGCCGGACCAACTATGGCTACACCTTC.